This T cell receptor beta chain was captured by sequencing in a study of metastatic and nonmetastatic thyroid tumors. TCRdb reassembled clones from the PCR reads with MiXCR. This table has about 16,000 clones, about 31% appearing once. Patients had received no treatment of any kind before thyroid surgery. Germline V CDR1 and CDR2: MNHNS, SASEGT. Trimming at V came to 5 bases and at J to 5 bases, leaving 6 bases not matched to a gene. This CDR3 comprises 14 residues. The receptor's source is a female donor with papillary thyroid cancer or a benign thyroid nodule (not recorded which). Some clones in this sample may be carry-over from other donors' samples. The rearrangement links TRBV6-1 to TRBJ1-2, with 9 bases fitting TRBD1. Sequenced sample: tumor tissue. The CDR3 DNA reads TGTGCCAGCAGTTCGGCGGGACAGGGTTATGGCTACACCTTC. Translation gives CASSSAGQGYGYTF.